This T cell receptor (beta chain) was observed in a study of blood T cell repertoires in COVID-19. Study summary: COVID-19 samples collected from the United States, Italy and Spain covered acute and convalescent phases.

The assay was immunoSEQ multiplex PCR, and TCRdb's table has in-frame clones only and misses some. Of a few hundred thousand clones listed, around nine tenths are singletons. This clone was detected once. Cohorts were determined from participant-reported clinical history. Deletions cut 3 bases from V and 8 bases from J, with 10 bases between. The CDR3 extends over 12 amino acids. This TCR derives from a woman aged 45-60 years who had recovered from COVID-19. The chain joins TRBV12-3 or TRBV12-4 to TRBJ1-2; D remains unclear. Sequenced sample: PBMCs or T cells enriched from blood (not recorded which). The CDR3 nucleotides read TGTGCCAGCAGTTTTTCGTTGCGGGGCTACACCTTC. As protein: CASSFSLRGYTF.